The sequence of this TCR beta chain was determined in a study of cytomegalovirus exposure and HLA in healthy donors. Across the whole study: About 85 million unique TCR sequences came from HLA-typed donors in an early release. In terms of ancestry, the Caucasian-associated cluster contained about 81% of the roughly 400 genotyped donors. Findings of the study overall: It was only CMV serostatus that was available as immune exposure information.

CDR3 length: 12 residues. V shed 4 bases, J shed 12 bases, and the junction held 9 bases outside the gene matches. In germline, CDR1 is SGHRS, CDR2 YFSETQ. It was with 60 Vbeta and 13 Jbeta primers that the PCR ran. Produced via immunoSEQ multiplex PCR; TCRdb's table is partial and in-frame only. Of tens of thousands of clones listed, 72% are singletons. Details on this clone: The antigen is undetermined.

The V and J genes are TRBV5-1 and TRBJ2-7, with 8 bases identical to TRBD1. The sequence was collected from a woman aged 45-59 years in good health and CMV-seropositive. Sequenced input: PBMCs. The CDR3 spells CASSTGQGQPYF. The CDR3 bases are TGCGCCAGCAGCACAGGACAGGGCCAGCCGTACTTC.